What follows is one TCR beta chain and its context. What it recognizes is unknown. Relative to the germline gene, one junction end is altered; a read error may explain this. This PCR relied on a set of 60 Vbeta primers and 13 Jbeta primers. Sequencing was performed with immunoSEQ multiplex PCR; in TCRdb, only in-frame clones are kept and a portion is missing. The data contain 95,000 to 150,000 clones, approximately 80% of them seen just once; the ten biggest clones take up approximately 0.22%. The data originate from a study of cytomegalovirus exposure and HLA in healthy donors. Study-level findings and limits: TCR beta sequences reportedly predicted most subjects' HLA-A and HLA-B alleles accurately.

The sequence was obtained from a man aged 45-65 years in good health and CMV-seronegative. The sample consisted of PBMCs.

The chain's CDR3 is CACSLSTPTGHDGYTF. The CDR3 coding sequence is TGCGCCTGCAGCTTGTCCACCCCGACAGGGCACGATGGCTACACCTTC. V gene TRBV5-1 combines with J gene TRBJ1-2; 7 bases map to TRBD1. Germline V gene lookup returns CDR1 SGHRS and CDR2 YFSETQ. The CDR3 contains 16 residues.